This entry is about one T cell receptor beta chain. The antigen is undetermined. One end of the junction is discordant with germline, which a read error may explain. This CDR3 region has 12 residues. Germline CDR1 is SNHLY and CDR2 is FYNNEI. Measured with immunoSEQ multiplex PCR; TCRdb has only the in-frame clones, and not every one. The profile shows over 850,000 clones, around 78% of them singletons. The sample originates from a study of shared clonotypes between healthy human individuals. Whole-study results and caveats: The small donor group covered limited genetic and exposure diversity. Non-shared clonotypes displayed generation probabilities falling below those of clonotypes present in all four donors.

Specimen: memory CD4+ T cells from PBMCs. Sample subset: CD45RA-negative fraction. This receptor was obtained from a man between 18 and 29 years old in good health. Some clones in this sample may be carry-over from other donors' samples. This rearrangement joins TRBV2 to TRBJ2-7; D not resolved. The chain's CDR3 is CASNIDRYKQYF. The CDR3 coding sequence is TGTGCCAGCAATATCGACCGCTACAAGCAGTACTTC.